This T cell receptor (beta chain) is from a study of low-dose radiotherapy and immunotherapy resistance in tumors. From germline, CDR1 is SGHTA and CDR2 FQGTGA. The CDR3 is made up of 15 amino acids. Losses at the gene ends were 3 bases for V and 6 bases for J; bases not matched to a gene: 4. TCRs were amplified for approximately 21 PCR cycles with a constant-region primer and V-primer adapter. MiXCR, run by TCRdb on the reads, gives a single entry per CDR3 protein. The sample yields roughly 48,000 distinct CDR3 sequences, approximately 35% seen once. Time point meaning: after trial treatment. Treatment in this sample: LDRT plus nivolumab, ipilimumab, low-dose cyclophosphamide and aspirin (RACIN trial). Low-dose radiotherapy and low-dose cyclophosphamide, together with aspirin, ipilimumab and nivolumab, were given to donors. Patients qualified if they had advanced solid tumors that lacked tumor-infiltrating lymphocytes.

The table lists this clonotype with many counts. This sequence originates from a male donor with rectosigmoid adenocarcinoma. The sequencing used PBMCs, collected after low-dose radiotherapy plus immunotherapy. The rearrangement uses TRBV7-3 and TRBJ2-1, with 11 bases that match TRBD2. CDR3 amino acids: CASSFSGGAGNEQFF. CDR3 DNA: TGTGCCAGCAGCTTTAGCGGGGGGGCCGGCAATGAGCAGTTCTTC.